The 27 T cell receptor beta chains below were found in one sample sequenced in a study of shared clonotypes between healthy human individuals. The method was immunoSEQ multiplex PCR; TCRdb's version includes in-frame clones alone and lacks a portion of them. In the table there are over a million clones, under 99% of which are singletons. Sequenced material: naive CD4+ T cells sorted from blood. Subset noted: CD45RA+ positively selected. These receptors were taken from a man aged 25-45 years in good health.

The rearrangement joins TRBV19 to TRBJ2-7; a weak D match, TRBD2 (5 bases). The CDR3 is 14 amino acids. CDR1 and CDR2 from the germline V gene are LNHDA and SQIVND (reference sequence). The V and J ends lost 6 bases and 0 bases respectively, with 12 bases between them. CDR3 sequence: CASRLGGSSYEQYF. The CDR3 bases are TGTGCCAGTAGGCTCGGTGGGAGCTCCTACGAGCAGTACTTC.

V is TRBV18 and J is TRBJ2-5, with 9 bases that match TRBD2. CDR1 is KGHSH, CDR2 LQKENI, per germline. The junction had 12 bases not matched to a gene; V was cut back by 1 base and J by 3 bases. The CDR3 has 18 amino acids. CDR3 coding DNA: TGTGCCAGCTCACCACTGGGCGGGAGGGACCGCGGCAAAGAGACCCAGTACTTC. The encoded protein is CASSPLGGRDRGKETQYF.

The gene calls are TRBV10-1 and TRBJ2-5; 12 nucleotides agree with TRBD2. Germline V gene sequence: CDR1 WNHNN, CDR2 SYGVQD (reference sequence). J lost 3 bases, V lost 9 bases, and 8 bases had no gene match. This CDR3 comprises 15 residues. The CDR3 here is CARTSGLAGKETQYF. The CDR3 DNA follows: TGCGCCAGGACCTCGGGACTAGCGGGTAAAGAGACCCAGTACTTC.

CDR3 DNA: TGTGCCAGCAGTTCCTACAGGGGGCAGGACACCGGGGAGCTGTTTTTT. This encodes CASSSYRGQDTGELFF. The rearrangement uses TRBV27 and TRBJ2-2; 9 bases agree with TRBD1. V trimming: 4 bases; J trimming: 3 bases; junction bases outside the gene matches: 6. The CDR3 is 16 residues long. Germline CDR1 MNHEY, CDR2 SMNVEV (reference sequence).

This clone appeared a single time. The chain couples TRBV28 to TRBJ2-3, with D perhaps TRBD2 (6 bases). V lost 5 bases and J lost 3, with 15 bases in between. Germline-derived CDR1 and CDR2 are MDHEN and SYDVKM. This CDR3 has 15 residues. CDR3 amino acids: CASSPDYVGTDTQYF. The CDR3 DNA reads as TGTGCCAGCAGTCCGGACTATGTGGGAACAGATACGCAGTATTTT. The whole variable domain, filled in from reference TRBV28 and TRBJ2-3, reads DVKVTQSSRYLVKRTGEKVFLECVQDMDHENMFWYRQDPGLGLRLIYFSYDVKMKEKGDIPEGYSVSREKKERFSLILESASTNQTSMYLCASSPDYVGTDTQYFGPGTRLTVL.

The genes are TRBV27 and TRBJ2-7; 10 nucleotides line up with TRBD2. V lost 6 bases, J lost 5 bases, and 7 bases stayed unmatched. The V gene's germline CDR1 is MNHEY and CDR2 SMNVEV (reference sequence). The length of the CDR3 is 14 residues. The CDR3 spells CASSGLAGANEQYF. CDR3 DNA: TGTGCCAGCAGCGGGCTAGCGGGAGCGAACGAGCAGTACTTC.

V usage is TRBV7-2 and J usage is TRBJ2-3; a weak D match, TRBD1 (6 bases). V lost 6 bases and J lost 3, with 16 bases in between. The CDR3 loop spans 15 amino acids. CDR1 and CDR2 (germline): SGHTA, FQGNSA. The CDR3 bases are TGTGCCAGCAGTTCGATGTACAGGGCGACAGATACGCAGTATTTT. It translates to CASSSMYRATDTQYF. Variable domain in full (rest from reference TRBV7-2 and TRBJ2-3): GAGVSQSPSNKVTEKGKDVELRCDPISGHTALYWYRQSLGQGLEFLIYFQGNSAPDKSGLPSDRFSAERTGGSVSTLTIQRTQQEDSAVYLCASSSMYRATDTQYFGPGTRLTVL.

Regarding this clone: In the same sample, other DNA sequences code for this CDR3. For the CDR3, the DNA is TGTGCCAGCAGTTATGTGGGTTCCTACGAGCAGTACTTC. Translated, it gives CASSYVGSYEQYF. The chain couples TRBV6-5 to TRBJ2-7, with D unresolved. The CDR3 covers 13 residues. From germline, CDR1 is MNHEY and CDR2 SVGAGI. V lost 3 bases to trimming and J lost 1 base, with 7 bases between them.

A word on this clone: Other DNA sequences from this sample encode an identical CDR3 as well. This chain connects TRBV5-1 to TRBJ1-3; perhaps TRBD1 as D (6 bases). V dropped 4 bases and J dropped 4 bases, with 9 bases sitting between them. This CDR3 comprises 13 residues. Germline V lookup: CDR1 SGHRS, CDR2 YFSETQ. The chain's CDR3 is CASSLGQGNTIYF. CDR3 bases: TGCGCCAGCAGCCTTGGACAGGGAAACACCATATATTTT.

The genes are TRBV6-5 and TRBJ2-3, with unresolved D. Between the trimmed V and J ends, which lost 2 bases and 1 base, there was a span of 13 bases. Germline CDR1 reads MNHEY; CDR2 reads SVGAGI. The CDR3 is 16 amino acids. In nucleotides, the CDR3 is TGTGCCAGCAGTTACGCGGAAAGTTTGGGCACAGATACGCAGTATTTT. Its translation is CASSYAESLGTDTQYF.

V and J are TRBV11-2 and TRBJ2-1, with D maybe TRBD2 (6 bases). The CDR3 totals 15 residues. V was shortened by 2 bases and J by 3 bases, with 11 bases between the two germline ends. Germline CDR1 and CDR2: SGHAT and FQNNGV. Written as DNA, the CDR3 is TGTGCCAGCAGCTTACGGAGGGGATACTACAATGAGCAGTTCTTC. Translating it yields CASSLRRGYYNEQFF.

The rearrangement uses TRBV28 and TRBJ2-7, with a possible D match to TRBD2 (6 bases). Germline V gene data show CDR1 as MDHEN and CDR2 as SYDVKM. V lost 6 bases, J lost 4 bases, and 10 bases lay in between. CDR3 length: 12 amino acids. CDR3 bases: TGTGCCAGCAGCGATGGGACTTACGAGCAGTACTTC. As protein: CASSDGTYEQYF.

This clone is a singleton in its sample. The V call is TRBV2, the J call TRBJ1-1, with D perhaps TRBD1 (6 bases). The V end lost 4 bases, the J end lost 6 bases, and 15 bases lay between the germline ends. Germline V lookup: CDR1 SNHLY, CDR2 FYNNEI. The CDR3 consists of 14 residues. The CDR3 loop is CASSVTGTHAEAFF. As DNA, the CDR3 is TGTGCCAGCAGTGTTACTGGGACACACGCTGAAGCTTTCTTT.

This clone was picked up one time. CDR3 region: CAISVAGGTQETQYF. The CDR3 bases are TGTGCCATCAGTGTAGCGGGGGGAACACAAGAGACCCAGTACTTC. V and J are TRBV10-3 and TRBJ2-5; 10 bases are shared with TRBD2. J was trimmed by 2 bases and V by 4 bases; bases with no gene match: 4. Looked up from germline, CDR1 is ENHRY and CDR2 is SYGVKD. The CDR3 runs 15 residues.

V gene TRBV6-5 combines with J gene TRBJ2-2; a weak D match, TRBD2 (6 bases). CDR3 length: 15 residues. Trimming shortened V by 4 bases and J by 0 bases, and 9 bases separated the two germline ends. Germline CDR1 MNHEY, CDR2 SVGAGI. CDR3 DNA sequence: TGTGCCAGCAGTTGGTCGGGAGCGAACACCGGGGAGCTGTTTTTT. Amino acid sequence: CASSWSGANTGELFF.

The chain joins TRBV7-8 to TRBJ2-7; D not resolved. Deletions cut 7 bases from V and 0 bases from J, with 16 bases between. The V gene's germline CDR1 is SGHVS and CDR2 FQNEAQ. The CDR3 is 15 amino acids. For the CDR3, the DNA is TGTGCCAGCAACCCTCTAAGGCGGACCTCCTACGAGCAGTACTTC. It specifies CASNPLRRTSYEQYF.

In this sample, this clone turned up once. This chain connects TRBV6-6 to TRBJ2-1, with 8 bases identical to TRBD2. Germline loops: CDR1 MNHNY, CDR2 SVGAGI (reference sequence). Unmatched junction bases numbered 3, after V lost 5 bases and J lost 3 bases. This CDR3 comprises 14 residues. DNA of the CDR3: TGTGCCAGCAGTACTAGCGGAAGCTACAATGAGCAGTTCTTC. Amino acid sequence: CASSTSGSYNEQFF.

The chain joins TRBV7-2 to TRBJ2-2; a weak D match, TRBD1 (6 bases). The CDR3 spans 15 residues. CDR1 is SGHTA and CDR2 is FQGNSA in the germline V gene. The V end lost 5 bases, the J end lost 2 bases, and 12 bases lay between the germline ends. DNA for the CDR3: TGTGCCAGCAGCCTCCGGACAGCTAACACCGGGGAGCTGTTTTTT. It translates to CASSLRTANTGELFF.

This chain links TRBV9 with TRBJ2-3; TRBD2 matches at 7 bases. J gave up 0 bases and V 8 bases, and 6 bases lay outside the gene matches. CDR1 SGDLS and CDR2 YYNGEE come from the germline V gene. The CDR3 is made up of 14 amino acids. DNA of the CDR3: TGTGCCAGTTCTGGCGGGAGTAGCACAGATACGCAGTATTTT. Translated, it gives CASSGGSSTDTQYF.

This sequence joins TRBV19 and TRBJ2-7; D may be TRBD1 or TRBD2 (5 bases each). This CDR3 comprises 15 residues. CDR1 is LNHDA and CDR2 is SQIVND in the germline V gene (reference sequence). The germline V and J ends were trimmed by 6 bases and 3 bases, with 18 bases remaining between them. CDR3 region: CASSSAPGPIYEQYF. The CDR3 nucleotides read TGTGCCAGTAGCAGCGCCCCGGGACCGATCTACGAGCAGTACTTC. Combining the CDR3 with reference TRBV19 and TRBJ2-7 gives the whole variable domain DGGITQSPKYLFRKEGQNVTLSCEQNLNHDAMYWYRQDPGQGLRLIYYSQIVNDFQKGDIAEGYSVSREKKESFPLTVTSAQKNPTAFYLCASSSAPGPIYEQYFGPGTRLTVT.

J is TRBJ1-1 and V is TRBV9; D is uncertain. Germline CDR1 SGDLS, CDR2 YYNGEE. The CDR3 sequence is 13 residues long. The V end was cut by 1 base, the J end by 10 bases, with 14 bases between. The CDR3 DNA reads as TGTGCCAGCAGCGTACGTTCGGCCGCTGGAGCTTTCTTT. Residues: CASSVRSAAGAFF.

This chain links TRBV5-4 with TRBJ1-2; D is perhaps TRBD1 (6 bases). V lost 3 bases to trimming and J lost 0 bases, with 12 bases between them. The CDR3 contains 15 residues. The germline CDR1 and CDR2 sequences are SGHNT and YYREEE (reference sequence). CDR3 coding DNA: TGTGCCAGCAGCTCAACAGGGCTAGCTAACTATGGCTACACCTTC. It encodes CASSSTGLANYGYTF.

The gene calls are TRBV2 and TRBJ2-1; D may correspond to TRBD1 or TRBD2 (6 bases each). CDR3 size: 16 residues. Trimming pared 7 bases from V and 0 bases from J, leaving 16 bases between. Germline-derived CDR1 and CDR2 are SNHLY and FYNNEI. The CDR3: CASTVRLGGSYNEQFF. The CDR3 bases are TGTGCCAGCACCGTGAGACTAGGGGGCTCCTACAATGAGCAGTTCTTC.

The chain links TRBV4-1 to TRBJ2-1; unclear D gene. This CDR3 spans 14 amino acids. V was pared by 2 bases and J by 7 bases, with 12 bases between. Germline CDR1 reads MGHRA; CDR2 reads YSYEKL. The CDR3 DNA follows: TGCGCCAGCAGCCAAAATAGGGAAAAAAATGAGCAGTTCTTC. This encodes CASSQNREKNEQFF.

The CDR3 region has the DNA TGTGCCAGCAGCTTGATGACGGGATCTGGGGCCAACGTCCTGACTTTC. It yields the protein CASSLMTGSGANVLTF. The genes are TRBV7-2 and TRBJ2-6, with D perhaps TRBD2 (5 bases). This CDR3 has 16 residues. Per germline, CDR1 SGHTA and CDR2 FQGNSA. Trimming removed 3 bases from V and 1 base from J, with 10 bases in between.

The chain joins TRBV4-1 to TRBJ1-2, with 7 bases identical to TRBD1. The CDR3 covers 16 residues. Trimming took 4 bases from V and 0 from J; bases not matched to a gene: 8. Germline values: CDR1 MGHRA, CDR2 YSYEKL. The CDR3 nucleotides are TGCGCCAGCAGCCCATGGACCGACAGGGCTAACTATGGCTACACCTTC. Protein product: CASSPWTDRANYGYTF.

J is TRBJ2-2 and V is TRBV7-3; 10 positions match TRBD1. V was pared by 5 bases and J by 5 bases, with 5 bases of the junction left unmatched. The CDR3 is made up of 15 amino acids. The germline V gene encodes CDR1 SGHTA and CDR2 FQGTGA. The chain's CDR3 is CASSATGGETGELFF. The CDR3 DNA sequence: TGTGCCAGCAGCGCGACAGGGGGCGAGACCGGGGAGCTGTTTTTT.